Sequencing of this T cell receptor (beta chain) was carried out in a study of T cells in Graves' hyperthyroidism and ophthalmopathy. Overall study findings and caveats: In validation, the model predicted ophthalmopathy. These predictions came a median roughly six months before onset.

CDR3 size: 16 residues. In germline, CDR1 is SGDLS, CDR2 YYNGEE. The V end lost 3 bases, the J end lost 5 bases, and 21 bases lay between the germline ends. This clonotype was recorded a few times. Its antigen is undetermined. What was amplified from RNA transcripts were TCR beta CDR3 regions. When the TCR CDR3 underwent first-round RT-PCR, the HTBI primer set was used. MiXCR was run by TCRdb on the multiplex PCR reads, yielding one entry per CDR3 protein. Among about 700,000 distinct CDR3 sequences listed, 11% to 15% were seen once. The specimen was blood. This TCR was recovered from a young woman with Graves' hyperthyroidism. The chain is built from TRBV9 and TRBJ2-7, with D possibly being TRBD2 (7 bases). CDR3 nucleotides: TGTGCCAGCAGCGAGGGGAGGGGAGGGGGTACCGACGAGCAGTACTTC. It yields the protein CASSEGRGGGTDEQYF.